Included here is one TCR beta chain sequence, with context. Antigen: not known. CD4+CD25+CD127- Tregs, CD4+CD25- non-Tregs, CD4 and CD8 cells were sorted. This record belongs to a study of Tregs in tolerant kidney transplant recipients. Sequenced by immunoSEQ multiplex PCR; TCRdb stores in-frame clones only, minus some. The sample includes about 240,000 clones, approximately 84% of them seen just once. Overall study findings and caveats: Validation in larger populations is needed because few patients were studied. This study did not directly address biological reproducibility.

There are 15 residues in the CDR3. Trimming pared 5 bases from V and 7 bases from J, leaving 20 bases between. Germline V gives CDR1 SGHVS, CDR2 FQNEAQ. The sequence was collected from a human donor in good health. This chain connects TRBV7-8 to TRBJ1-2; maybe TRBD1 (6 bases). The specimen was CD4+ T cells from blood. The CDR3 reads CASSLEIPRRGGYTF. CDR3 nucleotides: TGTGCCAGCAGCCTAGAGATACCTCGCAGGGGTGGCTACACCTTC.